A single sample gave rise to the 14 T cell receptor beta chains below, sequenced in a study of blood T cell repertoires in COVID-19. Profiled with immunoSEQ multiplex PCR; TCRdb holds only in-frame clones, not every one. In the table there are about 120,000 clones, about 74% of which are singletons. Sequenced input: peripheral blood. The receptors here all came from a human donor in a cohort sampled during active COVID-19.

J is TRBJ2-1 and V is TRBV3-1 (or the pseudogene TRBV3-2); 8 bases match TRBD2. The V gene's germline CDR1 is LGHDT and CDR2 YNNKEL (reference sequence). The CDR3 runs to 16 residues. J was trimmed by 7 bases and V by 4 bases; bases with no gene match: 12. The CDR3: CASSLSPRLATNEQFF. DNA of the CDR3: TGTGCCAGCAGCCTGTCCCCGCGACTAGCGACTAATGAGCAGTTCTTC.

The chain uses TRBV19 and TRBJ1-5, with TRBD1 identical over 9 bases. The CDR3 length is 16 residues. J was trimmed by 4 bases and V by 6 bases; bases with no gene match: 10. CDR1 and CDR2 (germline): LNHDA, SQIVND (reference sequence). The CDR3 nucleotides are TGTGCCAGTAGGGTCGGGACAGGGTTGTGGAATCAGCCCCAGCATTTT. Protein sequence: CASRVGTGLWNQPQHF.

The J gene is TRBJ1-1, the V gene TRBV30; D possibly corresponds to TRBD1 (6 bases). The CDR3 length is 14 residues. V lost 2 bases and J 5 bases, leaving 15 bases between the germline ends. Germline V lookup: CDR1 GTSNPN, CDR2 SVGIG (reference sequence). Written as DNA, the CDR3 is TGTGCCTGGAGTCCAGGGGCAATGGGGACTGAAGCTTTCTTT. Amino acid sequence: CAWSPGAMGTEAFF.

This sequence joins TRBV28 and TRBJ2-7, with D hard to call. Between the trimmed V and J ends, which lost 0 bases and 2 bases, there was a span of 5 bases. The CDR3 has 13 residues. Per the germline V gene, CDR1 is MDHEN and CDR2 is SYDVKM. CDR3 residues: CASSLWAAYEQYF. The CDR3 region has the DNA TGTGCCAGCAGTTTATGGGCAGCCTACGAGCAGTACTTC.

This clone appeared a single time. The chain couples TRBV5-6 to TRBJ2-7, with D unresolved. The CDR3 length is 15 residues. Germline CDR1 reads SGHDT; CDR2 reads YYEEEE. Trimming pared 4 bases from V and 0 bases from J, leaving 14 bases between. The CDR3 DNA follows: TGTGCCAGCAGCGCTCCTAGAACCTACTCCTACGAGCAGTACTTC. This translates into CASSAPRTYSYEQYF.

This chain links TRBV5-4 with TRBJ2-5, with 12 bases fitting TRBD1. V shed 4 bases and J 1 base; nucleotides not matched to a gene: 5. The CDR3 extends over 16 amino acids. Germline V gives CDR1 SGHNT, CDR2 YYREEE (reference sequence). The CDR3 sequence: CASSPRDRGPQETQYF. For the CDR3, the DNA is TGTGCCAGCAGCCCCCGGGACAGGGGGCCCCAAGAGACCCAGTACTTC.

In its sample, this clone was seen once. CDR3 loop: CASSIGLEQYF. DNA of the CDR3: TGTGCCAGTAGTATCGGTCTCGAGCAGTACTTC. The chain uses TRBV19 and TRBJ2-7; the D is unclear. This CDR3 is built from 11 residues. Germline V gives CDR1 LNHDA, CDR2 SQIVND (reference sequence). V was trimmed by 3 bases and J by 6 bases, leaving 6 bases between them.

The CDR3 loop is CASSLWVGEGSSYEQYF. Here the CDR3 DNA reads TGTGCCAGCAGTTTATGGGTAGGGGAGGGATCGTCCTACGAGCAGTACTTC. The J gene is TRBJ2-7, the V gene TRBV27; TRBD2 matches at 7 bases. V shed 1 base and J 1 base; nucleotides not matched to a gene: 10. This CDR3 is 17 amino acids long. CDR1 is MNHEY, CDR2 SMNVEV, per germline (reference sequence).

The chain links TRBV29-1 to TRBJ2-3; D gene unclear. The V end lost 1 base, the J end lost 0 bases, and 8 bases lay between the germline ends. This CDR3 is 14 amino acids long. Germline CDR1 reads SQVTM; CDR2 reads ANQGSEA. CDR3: CSVEGEPSTDTQYF. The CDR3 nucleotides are TGCAGCGTTGAAGGAGAGCCTAGCACAGATACGCAGTATTTT.

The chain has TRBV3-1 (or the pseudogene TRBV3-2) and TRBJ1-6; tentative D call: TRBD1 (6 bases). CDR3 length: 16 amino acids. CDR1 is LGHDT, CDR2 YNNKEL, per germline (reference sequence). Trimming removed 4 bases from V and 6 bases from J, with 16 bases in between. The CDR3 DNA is TGTGCCAGCAGCCGAACCGGGACACGGGGTAATTCACCCCTCCACTTT. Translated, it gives CASSRTGTRGNSPLHF.

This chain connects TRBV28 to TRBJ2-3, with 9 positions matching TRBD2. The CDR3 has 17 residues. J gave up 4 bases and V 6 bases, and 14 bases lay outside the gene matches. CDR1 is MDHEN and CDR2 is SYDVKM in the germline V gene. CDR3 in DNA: TGTGCCAGCAGACTGCCGGGGGCGGGAGGGCCATCAGATACGCAGTATTTT. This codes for CASRLPGAGGPSDTQYF. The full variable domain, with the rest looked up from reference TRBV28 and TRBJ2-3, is DVKVTQSSRYLVKRTGEKVFLECVQDMDHENMFWYRQDPGLGLRLIYFSYDVKMKEKGDIPEGYSVSREKKERFSLILESASTNQTSMYLCASRLPGAGGPSDTQYFGPGTRLTVL.

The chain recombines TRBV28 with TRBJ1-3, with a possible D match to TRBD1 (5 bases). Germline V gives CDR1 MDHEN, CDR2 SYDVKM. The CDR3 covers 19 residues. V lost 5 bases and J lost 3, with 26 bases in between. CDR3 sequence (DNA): TGTGCCAGCAGTCGAGGCGTTCGCGGGACGTCGATTTTTGGAAACACCATATATTTT. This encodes CASSRGVRGTSIFGNTIYF.

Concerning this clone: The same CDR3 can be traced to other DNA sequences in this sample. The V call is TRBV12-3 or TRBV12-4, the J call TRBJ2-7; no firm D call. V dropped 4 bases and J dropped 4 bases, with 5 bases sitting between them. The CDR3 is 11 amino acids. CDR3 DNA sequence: TGTGCCAGCAGTTCCGGGTACGAGCAGTACTTC. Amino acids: CASSSGYEQYF.

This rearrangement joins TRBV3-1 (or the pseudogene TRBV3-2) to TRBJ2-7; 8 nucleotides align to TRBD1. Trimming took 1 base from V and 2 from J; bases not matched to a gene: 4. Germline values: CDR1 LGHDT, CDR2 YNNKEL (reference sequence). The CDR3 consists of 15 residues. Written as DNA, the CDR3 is TGTGCCAGCAGCCAAGCGACAGGGGCCGCCTACGAGCAGTACTTC. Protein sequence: CASSQATGAAYEQYF.